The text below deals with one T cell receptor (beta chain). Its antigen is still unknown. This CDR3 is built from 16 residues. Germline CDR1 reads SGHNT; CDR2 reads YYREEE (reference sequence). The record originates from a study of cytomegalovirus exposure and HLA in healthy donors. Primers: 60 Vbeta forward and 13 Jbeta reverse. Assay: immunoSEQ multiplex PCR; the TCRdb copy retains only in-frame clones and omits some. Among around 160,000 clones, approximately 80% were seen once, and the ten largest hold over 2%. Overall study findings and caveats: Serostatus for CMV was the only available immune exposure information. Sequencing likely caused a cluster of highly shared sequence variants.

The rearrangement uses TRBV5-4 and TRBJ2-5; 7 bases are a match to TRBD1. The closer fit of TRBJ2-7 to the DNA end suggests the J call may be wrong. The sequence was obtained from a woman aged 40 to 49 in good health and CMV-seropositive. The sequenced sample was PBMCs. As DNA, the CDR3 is TGTGCCAGCAGCTTGGCGAGGGGGCCTTCTCCCTACGAGCAGTACTTC. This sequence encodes CASSLARGPSPYEQYF.